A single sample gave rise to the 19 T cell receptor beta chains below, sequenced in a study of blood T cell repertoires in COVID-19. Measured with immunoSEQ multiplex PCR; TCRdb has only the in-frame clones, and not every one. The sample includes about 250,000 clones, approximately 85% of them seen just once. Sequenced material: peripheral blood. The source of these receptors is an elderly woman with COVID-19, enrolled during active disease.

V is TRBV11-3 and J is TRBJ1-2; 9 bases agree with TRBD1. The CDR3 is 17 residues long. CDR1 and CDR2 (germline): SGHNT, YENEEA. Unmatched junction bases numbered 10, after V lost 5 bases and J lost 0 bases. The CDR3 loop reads CASSNGTGRLTNYGYTF. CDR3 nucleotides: TGTGCCAGCAGCAACGGGACAGGGAGACTCACTAACTATGGCTACACCTTC.

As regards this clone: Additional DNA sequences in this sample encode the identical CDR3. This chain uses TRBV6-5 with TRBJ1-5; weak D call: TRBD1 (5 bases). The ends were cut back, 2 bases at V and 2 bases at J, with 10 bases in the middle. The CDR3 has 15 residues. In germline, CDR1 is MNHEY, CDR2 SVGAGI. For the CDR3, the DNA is TGTGCCAGCAGTTACGGGCAGGGTGGCAATCAGCCCCAGCATTTT. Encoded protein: CASSYGQGGNQPQHF.

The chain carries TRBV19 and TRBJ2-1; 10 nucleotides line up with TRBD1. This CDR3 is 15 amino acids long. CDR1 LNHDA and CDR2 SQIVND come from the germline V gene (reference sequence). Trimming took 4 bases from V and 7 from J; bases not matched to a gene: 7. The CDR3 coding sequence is TGTGCCAGTAGTAGGGGACAGGGGATAAGAAATGAGCAGTTCTTC. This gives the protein CASSRGQGIRNEQFF.

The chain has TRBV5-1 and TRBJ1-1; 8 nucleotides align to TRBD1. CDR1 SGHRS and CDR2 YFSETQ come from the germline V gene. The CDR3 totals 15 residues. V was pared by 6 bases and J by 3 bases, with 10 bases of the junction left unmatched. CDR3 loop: CASTGGAGAYTEAFF. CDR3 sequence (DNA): TGCGCCAGCACAGGGGGCGCGGGGGCTTACACTGAAGCTTTCTTT.

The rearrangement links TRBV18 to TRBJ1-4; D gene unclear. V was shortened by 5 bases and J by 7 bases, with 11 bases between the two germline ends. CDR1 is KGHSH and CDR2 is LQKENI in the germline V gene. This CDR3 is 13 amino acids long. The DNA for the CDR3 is TGTGCCAGCTCAACCGCAGAGGTTGAAAAACTGTTTTTT. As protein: CASSTAEVEKLFF. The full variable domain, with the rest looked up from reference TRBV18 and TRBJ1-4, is NAGVMQNPRHLVRRRGQEARLRCSPMKGHSHVYWYRQLPEEGLKFMVYLQKENIIDESGMPKERFSAEFPKEGPSILRIQQVVRGDSAAYFCASSTAEVEKLFFGSGTQLSVL.

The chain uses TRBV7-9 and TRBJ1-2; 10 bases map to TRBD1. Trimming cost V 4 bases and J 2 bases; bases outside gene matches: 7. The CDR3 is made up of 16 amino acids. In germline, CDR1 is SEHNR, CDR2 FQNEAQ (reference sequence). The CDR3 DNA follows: TGTGCCAGCAGCTGGCACGGGACAGGGGCGAACTATGGCTACACCTTC. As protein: CASSWHGTGANYGYTF.

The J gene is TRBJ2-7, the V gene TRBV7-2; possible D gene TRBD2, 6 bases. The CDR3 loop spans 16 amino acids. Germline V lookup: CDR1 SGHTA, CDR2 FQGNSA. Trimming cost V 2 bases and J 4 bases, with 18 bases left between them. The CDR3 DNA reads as TGTGCCAGCAGCTTATCTAATAGGGCAGGGAGGTACGAGCAGTACTTC. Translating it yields CASSLSNRAGRYEQYF.

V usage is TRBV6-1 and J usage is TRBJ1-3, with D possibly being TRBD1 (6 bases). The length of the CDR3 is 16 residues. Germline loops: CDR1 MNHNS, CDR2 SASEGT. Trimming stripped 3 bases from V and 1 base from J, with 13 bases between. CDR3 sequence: CASSDGGLGSGNTIYF. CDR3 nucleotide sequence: TGTGCCAGCAGTGATGGGGGCTTGGGGTCTGGAAACACCATATATTTT.

CDR3 protein: CASSGERDQPQHF. In nucleotides, the CDR3 is TGTGCCAGTAGCGGGGAACGGGATCAGCCCCAGCATTTT. The chain combines TRBV19 with TRBJ1-5; D gene ambiguous. There are 13 residues in the CDR3. The germline V gene has CDR1 LNHDA and CDR2 SQIVND (reference sequence). With 6 bases removed from V and 5 bases from J, the gap between germline ends came to 11 bases.

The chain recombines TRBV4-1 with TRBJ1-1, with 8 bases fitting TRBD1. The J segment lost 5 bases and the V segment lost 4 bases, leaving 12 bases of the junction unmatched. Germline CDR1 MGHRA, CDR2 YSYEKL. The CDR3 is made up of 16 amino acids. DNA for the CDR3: TGCGCCAGCAGCCTGGGACAGGTGCGGGGGTGGACTGAAGCTTTCTTT. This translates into CASSLGQVRGWTEAFF.

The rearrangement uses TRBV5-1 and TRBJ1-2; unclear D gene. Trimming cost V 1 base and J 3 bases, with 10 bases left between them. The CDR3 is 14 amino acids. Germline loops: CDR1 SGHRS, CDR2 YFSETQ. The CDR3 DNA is TGCGCCAGCAGCTTGACCCCCGGAGACTATGGCTACACCTTC. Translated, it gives CASSLTPGDYGYTF.

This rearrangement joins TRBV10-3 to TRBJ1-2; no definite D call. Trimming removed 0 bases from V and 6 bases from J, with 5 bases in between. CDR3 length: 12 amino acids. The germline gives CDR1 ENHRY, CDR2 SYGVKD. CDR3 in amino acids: CAISESENGYTF. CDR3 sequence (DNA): TGTGCCATCAGTGAGTCTGAGAATGGCTACACCTTC.

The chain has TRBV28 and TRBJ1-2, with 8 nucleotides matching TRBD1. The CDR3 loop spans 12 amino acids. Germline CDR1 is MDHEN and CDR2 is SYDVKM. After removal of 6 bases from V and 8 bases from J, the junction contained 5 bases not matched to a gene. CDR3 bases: TGTGCCAGCAGGCCACAGGGGGAGGGCTACACCTTC. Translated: CASRPQGEGYTF.

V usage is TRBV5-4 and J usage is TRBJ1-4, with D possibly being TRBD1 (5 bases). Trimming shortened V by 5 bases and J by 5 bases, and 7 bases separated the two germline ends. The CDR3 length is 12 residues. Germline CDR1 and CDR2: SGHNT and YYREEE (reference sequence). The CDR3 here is CASSQGNEKLFF. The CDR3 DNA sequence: TGTGCCAGCAGTCAGGGAAATGAAAAACTGTTTTTT.

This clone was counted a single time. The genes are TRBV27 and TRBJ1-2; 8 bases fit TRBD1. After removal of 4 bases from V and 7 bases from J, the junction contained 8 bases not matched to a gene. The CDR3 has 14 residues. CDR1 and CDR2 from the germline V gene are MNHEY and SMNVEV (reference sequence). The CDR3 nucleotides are TGTGCCAGCAGTTCAAGACAGGGGAGCCGTGGCTACACCTTC. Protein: CASSSRQGSRGYTF.

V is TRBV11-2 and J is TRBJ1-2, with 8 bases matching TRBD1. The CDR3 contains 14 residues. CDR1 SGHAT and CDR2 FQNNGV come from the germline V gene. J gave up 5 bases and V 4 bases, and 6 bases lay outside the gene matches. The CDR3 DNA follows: TGTGCCAGCAGCTCTGGACAGGGAATGTATGGCTACACCTTC. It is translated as CASSSGQGMYGYTF.

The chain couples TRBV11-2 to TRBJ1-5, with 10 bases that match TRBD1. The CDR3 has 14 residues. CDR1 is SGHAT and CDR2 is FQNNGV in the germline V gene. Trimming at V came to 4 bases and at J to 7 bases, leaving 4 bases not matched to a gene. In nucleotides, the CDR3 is TGTGCCAGCAGCTCCGGGACAGGGGAACAGCCCCAGCATTTT. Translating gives CASSSGTGEQPQHF.

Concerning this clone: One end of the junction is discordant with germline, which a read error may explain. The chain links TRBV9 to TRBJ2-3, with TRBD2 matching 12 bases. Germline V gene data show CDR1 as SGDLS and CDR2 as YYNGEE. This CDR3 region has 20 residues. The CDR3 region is CASSVASTSGGFSSTDTQYF. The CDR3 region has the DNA TGTGCCAGCAGCGTAGCTTCCACTAGCGGGGGGTTTTCTAGCACGGATACGCAGTATTTT. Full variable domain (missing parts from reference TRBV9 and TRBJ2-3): DSGVTQTPKHLITATGQRVTLRCSPRSGDLSVYWYQQSLDQGLQFLIQYYNGEERAKGNILERFSAQQFPDLHSELNLSSLELGDSALYFCASSVASTSGGFSSTDTQYFGPGTRLTVL.

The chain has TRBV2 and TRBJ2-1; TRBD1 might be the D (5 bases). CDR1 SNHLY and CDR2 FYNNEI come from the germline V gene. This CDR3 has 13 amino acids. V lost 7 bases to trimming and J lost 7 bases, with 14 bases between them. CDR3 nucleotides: TGTGCCAGCACCAGGGTGTATAGGAATGAGCAGTTCTTC. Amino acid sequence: CASTRVYRNEQFF.